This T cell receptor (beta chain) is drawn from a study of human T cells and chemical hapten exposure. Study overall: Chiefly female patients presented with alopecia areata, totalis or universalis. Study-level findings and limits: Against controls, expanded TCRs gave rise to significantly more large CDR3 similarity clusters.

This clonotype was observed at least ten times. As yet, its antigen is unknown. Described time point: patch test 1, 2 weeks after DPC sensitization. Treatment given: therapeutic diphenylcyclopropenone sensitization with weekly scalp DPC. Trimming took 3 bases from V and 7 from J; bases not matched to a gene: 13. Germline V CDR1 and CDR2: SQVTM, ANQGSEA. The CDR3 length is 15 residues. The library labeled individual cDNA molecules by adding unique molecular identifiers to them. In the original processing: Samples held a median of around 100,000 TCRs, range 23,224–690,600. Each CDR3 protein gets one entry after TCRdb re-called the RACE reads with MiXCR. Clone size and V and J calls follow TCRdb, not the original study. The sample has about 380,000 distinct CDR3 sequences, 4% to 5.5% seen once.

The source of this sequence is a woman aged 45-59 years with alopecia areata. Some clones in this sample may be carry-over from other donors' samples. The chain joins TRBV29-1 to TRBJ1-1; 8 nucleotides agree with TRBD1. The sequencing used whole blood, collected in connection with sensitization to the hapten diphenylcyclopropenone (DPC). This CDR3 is CSVEVWGTGGLEAFF. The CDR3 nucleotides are TGCAGCGTTGAGGTCTGGGGGACAGGAGGACTTGAAGCTTTCTTT.